This TCR beta chain derives from a study of vaccination effects on CD4 cells after COVID-19. The table lists this clone with a few counts. The antigen is unknown. Viral peptide pools were used in the ViraFEST assay to expand antigen-specific CD4+ T cells, and sequencing came afterward. Following a 10-day culture, CD4+ T cells were purified. Subjects were given two BNT162b2 or mRNA-1273 vaccine doses. Assay used: immunoSEQ multiplex PCR; TCRdb lists only in-frame clones, some missing. The sample consists of around 46,000 clones, around 70% of them appearing once. The source was CD4+ T cells from PBMCs cultured with HCoV-OC43 spike peptides, collected after COVID-19 vaccination. As for subset: HCoV-OC43 spike overlapping peptide pool stimulation. This clonotype was obtained from a human donor who received a COVID-19 vaccine.

As DNA, the CDR3 is TGCGCCAGCAGCCCCGACATAACTCAAGAGACCCAGTACTTC. Translated, it gives CASSPDITQETQYF. The chain has TRBV5-1 and TRBJ2-5; D not resolved. The CDR3 contains 14 residues. Germline V gives CDR1 SGHRS, CDR2 YFSETQ. V gave up 4 bases and J gave up 2 bases, with 12 bases separating them. Filled out from reference TRBV5-1 and TRBJ2-5, the complete variable domain reads KAGVTQTPRYLIKTRGQQVTLSCSPISGHRSVSWYQQTPGQGLQFLFEYFSETQRNKGNFPGRFSGRQFSNSRSEMNVSTLELGDSALYLCASSPDITQETQYFGPGTRLLVL.